One and the same sample provided the 2 T cell receptor beta chains below, sequenced in a study of OX40 agonist ivuxolimab in advanced cancers. Only in-frame clones appear in the TCRdb table, and some are missing; sequencing was by immunoSEQ multiplex PCR. The repertoire holds tens of thousands of clones, with around 90% as singletons. The starting material was CD4+ or CD8+ T cells sorted from blood, obtained in a trial of the OX40 agonist ivuxolimab. The receptors stem from an adult with an advanced solid tumor such as melanoma, head and neck, liver or kidney cancer.

The chain has TRBV7-9 and TRBJ1-2, with 7 nucleotides matching TRBD1. The CDR3 has 13 residues. The V gene's germline CDR1 is SEHNR and CDR2 FQNEAQ (reference sequence). Trimming cost V 5 bases and J 6 bases; bases outside gene matches: 6. The CDR3 coding sequence is TGTGCCAGCAGCCCGAGACAGGGAGATGGCTACACCTTC. Protein sequence: CASSPRQGDGYTF.

V gene TRBV6-1 combines with J gene TRBJ2-1; 8 bases are shared with TRBD1. This CDR3 contains 13 residues. J gave up 9 bases and V 6 bases, and 7 bases lay outside the gene matches. Germline V gene sequence: CDR1 MNHNS, CDR2 SASEGT. The CDR3 loop is CASRKDRVGEQFF. The CDR3 region has the DNA TGTGCCAGCAGGAAGGACAGGGTCGGTGAGCAGTTCTTC.